These T cell receptor beta chains were read from a single sample in a study of blood T cells in healthy people across ages. TCRdb redid the calling of the 5' RACE reads with MiXCR, one entry per CDR3 protein. Of fewer than 2,000,000 distinct CDR3 sequences detected, about 35% appear once; the ten largest clones hold approximately 10%. The sequencing input was blood. Every receptor here comes from a woman in her twenties or thirties in good health. Each CDR3 is given with its conserved first and last residue. Fields, in order: J gene, D gene, V gene, clone size, CDR3 DNA, CDR3 protein. A D gene is named only where the DNA matches it firmly. Some rows mark clone size as missing; the rest say once, few, many or name a class of expanded clone.

j_gene: TRBJ2-7
d_gene: TRBD1
v_gene: TRBV11-2
abundance: few
CDR3nt: TGTGCCAGCAGCCCGTCGGGACAGGGGGTCTACGAGCAGTACTTC
CDR3aa: CASSPSGQGVYEQYF

j_gene: TRBJ2-5
d_gene: .
v_gene: TRBV4-2
abundance: many
CDR3nt: TGTGCCAGCAGCCAAGAGGCCGAGACCCAGTACTTC
CDR3aa: CASSQEAETQYF

j_gene: TRBJ2-1
d_gene: TRBD2
v_gene: TRBV28
abundance: many
CDR3nt: TGTGCCAGCAGTTTACCCACAGGGCGCGGGGGGAATGAGCAGTTCTTC
CDR3aa: CASSLPTGRGGNEQFF

j_gene: TRBJ2-7
d_gene: .
v_gene: TRBV20-1
abundance: .
CDR3nt: TGTAGTGCTATAGATGTCGGGACTCACTACGAGCAGTACTTC
CDR3aa: CSAIDVGTHYEQYF

j_gene: TRBJ2-7
d_gene: .
v_gene: TRBV20-1
abundance: .
CDR3nt: TGCAGTGCTAGAGAGAAGGGGAACTACGAGCAGTACTTC
CDR3aa: CSAREKGNYEQYF

j_gene: TRBJ2-7
d_gene: .
v_gene: TRBV7-2
abundance: .
CDR3nt: TGTGCCAGCAACCCCCGAGAAGGTTTCGAGCAGTACTTC
CDR3aa: CASNPREGFEQYF

j_gene: TRBJ2-3
d_gene: .
v_gene: TRBV4-2
abundance: .
CDR3nt: TGTGCCAGCAGCCGGGGGACTGTTAGCACAGATACGCAGTATTTT
CDR3aa: CASSRGTVSTDTQYF

j_gene: TRBJ2-5
d_gene: .
v_gene: TRBV5-1
abundance: .
CDR3nt: TGCGCCAGCAGCTTTGACAGCTCGGAGACCCAGTACTTC
CDR3aa: CASSFDSSETQYF

j_gene: TRBJ2-3
d_gene: TRBD2
v_gene: TRBV28
abundance: few
CDR3nt: TGTGCCTGCAGTCACCTAGCGGGGGTCCGCACAGATACGCAGTATTTT
CDR3aa: CACSHLAGVRTDTQYF

j_gene: TRBJ2-2
d_gene: .
v_gene: TRBV5-1
abundance: .
CDR3nt: TGCGCCAGCAGCTCCGAGGGGAGTAACACCGGGGAGCTGTTTTTT
CDR3aa: CASSSEGSNTGELFF

j_gene: TRBJ1-1
d_gene: TRBD1
v_gene: TRBV6-2/TRBV6-3
abundance: .
CDR3nt: TGTGCCAGCAGCTATTGGACAGGGTCGGGGACTGGAGCTTTCTTT
CDR3aa: CASSYWTGSGTGAFF

j_gene: TRBJ2-5
d_gene: TRBD2
v_gene: TRBV5-1
abundance: few
CDR3nt: TGCGCCAGCAGCTTTAGCCCGGGACTAGCGGGAGAGACCCAGTACTTC
CDR3aa: CASSFSPGLAGETQYF

j_gene: TRBJ2-7
d_gene: TRBD1
v_gene: TRBV7-9
abundance: .
CDR3nt: TGTGCCAGCAGTCAAAAAACAGGGGAGAGTTTCGAGCAGTACTTC
CDR3aa: CASSQKTGESFEQYF

j_gene: TRBJ1-1
d_gene: TRBD1
v_gene: TRBV29-1
abundance: .
CDR3nt: TGCAGCGTAGCTGAACAGGGGATTCGAGACACTGAAGCTTTCTTT
CDR3aa: CSVAEQGIRDTEAFF

j_gene: TRBJ2-5
d_gene: .
v_gene: TRBV2
abundance: once
CDR3nt: TGTGCCAGCAGTGACCCACAGGGAGAGTACTTC
CDR3aa: CASSDPQGEYF

j_gene: TRBJ2-6
d_gene: .
v_gene: TRBV12-3/TRBV12-4
abundance: .
CDR3nt: TGTGCCAGCAGTTTCCCCCTAGCTGGGGCCAACGTCCTGACTTTC
CDR3aa: CASSFPLAGANVLTF

j_gene: TRBJ2-1
d_gene: TRBD2
v_gene: TRBV6-1
abundance: .
CDR3nt: TGTGCCAGCAACATGGGGGGGACCAACTCCTACAATGAGCAGTTCTTC
CDR3aa: CASNMGGTNSYNEQFF

j_gene: TRBJ1-2
d_gene: .
v_gene: TRBV12-3/TRBV12-4
abundance: .
CDR3nt: TGTGCCAGCAATAGTGGATCGTACTATGGCTACACCTTC
CDR3aa: CASNSGSYYGYTF

j_gene: TRBJ1-1
d_gene: .
v_gene: TRBV6-6
abundance: .
CDR3nt: TGTGCCAGCAGCTACAGGGAACGGGAAGCTTTCTTT
CDR3aa: CASSYREREAFF

j_gene: TRBJ2-7
d_gene: .
v_gene: TRBV12-3/TRBV12-4
abundance: .
CDR3nt: TGTGCCACCGGTTTCGGGGCGGGGGAGCAGTACTTC
CDR3aa: CATGFGAGEQYF

j_gene: TRBJ2-5
d_gene: TRBD1
v_gene: TRBV7-9
abundance: .
CDR3nt: TGTGCCAGCAGCCGGGACAGTGTACCCCAAGAGACCCAGTACTTC
CDR3aa: CASSRDSVPQETQYF